These 15 T cell receptor beta chains came from one sample sequenced in a study of blood T cell repertoires in COVID-19. Method: immunoSEQ multiplex PCR; TCRdb's copy keeps in-frame clones and lacks some. In the table there are approximately 290,000 clones, about nine tenths of which are singletons. Material for sequencing was peripheral blood. The receptors were gathered from a young man with active or convalescent COVID-19.

This chain links TRBV4-1 with TRBJ1-1; D gene unclear. The germline CDR1 and CDR2 sequences are MGHRA and YSYEKL. V was clipped by 0 bases and J by 1 base, with 12 bases between them. The CDR3 extends over 16 amino acids. As DNA, the CDR3 is TGCGCCAGCAGCCAAGATCAGAGACAAGCGAACACTGAAGCTTTCTTT. It translates to CASSQDQRQANTEAFF.

The chain carries TRBV7-2 and TRBJ1-5; D is perhaps TRBD1 (5 bases). V shed 4 bases and J shed 5 bases, with 9 bases lying between them. Germline lookup yields CDR1 SGHTA and CDR2 FQGNSA. The CDR3 spans 13 residues. DNA for the CDR3: TGTGCCAGCAGCTATATACAGGATCAGCCCCAGCATTTT. This sequence encodes CASSYIQDQPQHF.

CDR3 sequence: CASSIDLFVDSTEAFF. The CDR3 DNA reads TGTGCCAGTAGTATAGATCTTTTTGTAGACAGCACTGAAGCTTTCTTT. The chain has TRBV19 and TRBJ1-1; possible D gene TRBD1, 5 bases. Germline V gives CDR1 LNHDA, CDR2 SQIVND (reference sequence). V dropped 0 bases and J dropped 4 bases, with 15 bases sitting between them. The CDR3 contains 16 residues.

This clone has a single count. The chain employs TRBV11-2 and TRBJ1-5; maybe TRBD1 (5 bases). V was pared by 3 bases and J by 6 bases, with 12 bases between. The length of the CDR3 is 14 residues. From germline, CDR1 is SGHAT and CDR2 FQNNGV. The CDR3 reads CASSLNGGGQPQHF. The CDR3 bases are TGTGCCAGCAGCTTGAACGGGGGGGGTCAGCCCCAGCATTTT.

This clone is a singleton in its sample. The chain combines TRBV2 with TRBJ2-7, with 12 bases aligning to TRBD1. The CDR3 is made up of 13 amino acids. With V trimmed by 4 bases and J by 5 bases, 0 bases remained unmatched. Germline V lookup: CDR1 SNHLY, CDR2 FYNNEI. In DNA, the CDR3 is TGTGCCAGCAGTGGGGACAGGGGGCACGAGCAGTACTTC. This gives the protein CASSGDRGHEQYF.

The chain couples TRBV24-1 to TRBJ2-7; 7 positions agree with TRBD1. The germline CDR1 and CDR2 sequences are KGHDR and SFDVKD. CDR3 length: 16 residues. The V and J ends lost 3 bases and 6 bases, in that order; junction bases with no gene match: 13. CDR3 bases: TGTGCCACCAGTGATCAGGCAGGGGGAAGAGGGAGCGAGCAGTACTTC. Residues: CATSDQAGGRGSEQYF.

Remarks on this clone: At one end the junction does not follow the germline gene, possibly because of a read error. The chain carries TRBV19 and TRBJ1-1; 8 positions match TRBD1. The germline V gene has CDR1 LNHDA and CDR2 SQIVND (reference sequence). The CDR3 totals 14 residues. This CDR3 reads CASRLTGVKTEAFF. CDR3 bases: TGTGCCAGTAGATTGACAGGGGTGAAAACTGAAGCTTTCTTT. The full variable domain, in which reference TRBV19 and TRBJ1-1 provide the parts outside the CDR3, is DGGITQSPKYLFRKEGQNVTLSCEQNLNHDAMYWYRQDPGQGLRLIYYSQIVNDFQKGDIAEGYSVSREKKESFPLTVTSAQKNPTAFYLCASRLTGVKTEAFFGQGTRLTVV.

This chain joins TRBV4-1 and TRBJ1-1, with TRBD1 as a possible D gene (5 bases). V lost 2 bases and J 1 base, leaving 8 bases between the germline ends. Germline lookup yields CDR1 MGHRA and CDR2 YSYEKL. This CDR3 spans 14 amino acids. This chain's CDR3 is CASSQTGWNTEAFF. Written as DNA, the CDR3 is TGCGCCAGCAGCCAAACAGGTTGGAACACTGAAGCTTTCTTT.

This clone was seen only once. This chain connects TRBV2 to TRBJ1-6; D is unresolved. Per germline, CDR1 SNHLY and CDR2 FYNNEI. V lost 8 bases to trimming and J lost 8 bases, with 13 bases between them. The CDR3 contains 13 residues. Here the CDR3 DNA reads TGTGCCAGCCTTCCAAGAACACATTCACCCCTCCACTTT. Translating gives CASLPRTHSPLHF.

The CDR3 reads CASSRGRGNTEAFF. In DNA, the CDR3 is TGTGCCAGCAGCAGGGGCCGCGGGAACACTGAAGCTTTCTTT. The chain couples TRBV9 to TRBJ1-1, with a possible D match to TRBD1 (5 bases). The CDR3 contains 14 residues. Between the trimmed V and J ends, which lost 4 bases and 1 base, there was a span of 11 bases. The germline V gene encodes CDR1 SGDLS and CDR2 YYNGEE.

The V call is TRBV24-1, the J call TRBJ2-5; TRBD2 matches 13 bases. The ends lost 4 bases at V and 5 bases at J; junction bases unmatched: 6. Germline V gives CDR1 KGHDR, CDR2 SFDVKD. The CDR3 has 16 residues. The CDR3 region is CATSDRLAGGMETQYF. CDR3 in DNA: TGTGCCACCAGTGACCGACTAGCGGGAGGAATGGAGACCCAGTACTTC.

The chain carries TRBV7-2 and TRBJ2-1, with TRBD2 matching over 8 bases. Germline V gene data show CDR1 as SGHTA and CDR2 as FQGNSA. Germline trimming cut 2 bases from V and 8 bases from J; bases unmatched to any gene: 11. This CDR3 comprises 16 residues. The CDR3 region is CASSLKVLAVYDEQFF. In nucleotides, the CDR3 is TGTGCCAGCAGCTTAAAGGTACTAGCGGTTTACGATGAGCAGTTCTTC.

This chain links TRBV24-1 with TRBJ1-4; 7 bases align to TRBD1. V lost 2 bases to trimming and J lost 4 bases; unmatched junction nucleotides: 9. The CDR3 length is 17 residues. Germline loops: CDR1 KGHDR, CDR2 SFDVKD. The CDR3 region has the DNA TGTGCCACCAGTGATTATTTTAAGACAGGGAATAATGAAAAACTGTTTTTT. This sequence encodes CATSDYFKTGNNEKLFF.

The gene calls are TRBV7-2 and TRBJ1-1, with D tentatively TRBD1 (5 bases). Trimming shortened V by 0 bases and J by 3 bases, and 14 bases separated the two germline ends. The CDR3 has 16 amino acids. Germline V gives CDR1 SGHTA, CDR2 FQGNSA. For the CDR3, the DNA is TGTGCCAGCAGCTTAGCGGCGGGGCTGGTGGACACTGAAGCTTTCTTT. This translates into CASSLAAGLVDTEAFF.

This clone occurred once. The J gene is TRBJ2-5, the V gene TRBV7-9; 7 bases are a match to TRBD2. V was pared by 11 bases and J by 3 bases, with 12 bases of the junction left unmatched. The germline V gene has CDR1 SEHNR and CDR2 FQNEAQ (reference sequence). The CDR3 length is 14 residues. The CDR3 spells CAGTSATAEETQYF. The CDR3 DNA sequence: TGTGCCGGAACTAGCGCCACCGCCGAAGAGACCCAGTACTTC.